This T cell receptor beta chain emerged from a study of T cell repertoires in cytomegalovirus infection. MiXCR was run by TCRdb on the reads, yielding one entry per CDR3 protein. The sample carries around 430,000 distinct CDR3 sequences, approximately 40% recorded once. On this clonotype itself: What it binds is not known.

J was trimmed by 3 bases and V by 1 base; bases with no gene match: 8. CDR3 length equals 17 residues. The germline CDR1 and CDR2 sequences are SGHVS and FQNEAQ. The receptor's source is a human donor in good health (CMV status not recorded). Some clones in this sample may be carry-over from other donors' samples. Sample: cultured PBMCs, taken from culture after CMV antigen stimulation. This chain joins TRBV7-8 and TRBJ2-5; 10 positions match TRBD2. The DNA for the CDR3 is TGTGCCAGCAGCTTAGGGCTAGCGGGAGTACGAAAAGAGACCCAGTACTTC. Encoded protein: CASSLGLAGVRKETQYF.